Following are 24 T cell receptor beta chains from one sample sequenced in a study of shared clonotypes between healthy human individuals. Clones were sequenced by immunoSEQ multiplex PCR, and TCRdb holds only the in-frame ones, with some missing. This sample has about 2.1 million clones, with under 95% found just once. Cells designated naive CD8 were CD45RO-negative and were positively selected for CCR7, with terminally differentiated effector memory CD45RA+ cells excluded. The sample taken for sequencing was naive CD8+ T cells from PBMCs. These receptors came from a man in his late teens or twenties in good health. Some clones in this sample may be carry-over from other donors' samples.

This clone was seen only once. The DNA of the CDR3 is TGTGCCAGCAGCGTAGGCTCCGGAGCCGGCTACGAGCAGTACTTC. Protein: CASSVGSGAGYEQYF. The chain is built from TRBV9 and TRBJ2-7; D gene unclear. V was cut by 0 bases and J by 3 bases, with 13 bases left in between. Germline-derived CDR1 and CDR2 are SGDLS and YYNGEE. CDR3 length: 15 amino acids.

The CDR3 loop is CASSLRVPNFNEQYF. CDR3 bases: TGTGCCAGCAGTTTACGAGTACCAAACTTCAACGAGCAGTACTTC. The chain recombines TRBV27 with TRBJ2-7; no clear D. Germline V gene data show CDR1 as MNHEY and CDR2 as SMNVEV (reference sequence). There are 15 residues in the CDR3. The germline V and J ends were trimmed by 2 bases and 5 bases, with 16 bases remaining between them.

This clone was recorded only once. For the CDR3, the DNA is TGTGCCAGCAGTTCGTGGGCTTCAGGCGATGGCTACACCTTC. Translating it yields CASSSWASGDGYTF. The chain recombines TRBV6-5 with TRBJ1-2, with D unresolved. Per the germline V gene, CDR1 is MNHEY and CDR2 is SVGAGI. This CDR3 is 14 amino acids long. Trimming removed 4 bases from V and 6 bases from J, with 15 bases in between.

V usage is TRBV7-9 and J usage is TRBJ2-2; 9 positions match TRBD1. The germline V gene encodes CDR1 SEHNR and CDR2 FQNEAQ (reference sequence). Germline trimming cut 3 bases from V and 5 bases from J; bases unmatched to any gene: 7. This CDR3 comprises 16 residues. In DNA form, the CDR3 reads TGTGCCAGCAGCTTTACGGACAGGGGTGGAACCGGGGAGCTGTTTTTT. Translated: CASSFTDRGGTGELFF.

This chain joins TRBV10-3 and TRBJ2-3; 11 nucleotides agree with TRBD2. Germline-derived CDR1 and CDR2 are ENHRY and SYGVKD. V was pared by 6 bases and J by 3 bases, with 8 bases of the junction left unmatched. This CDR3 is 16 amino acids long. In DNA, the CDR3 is TGTGCCATCAGGTCCTCGCTAGCGGGAGGAACAGATACGCAGTATTTT. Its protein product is CAIRSSLAGGTDTQYF.

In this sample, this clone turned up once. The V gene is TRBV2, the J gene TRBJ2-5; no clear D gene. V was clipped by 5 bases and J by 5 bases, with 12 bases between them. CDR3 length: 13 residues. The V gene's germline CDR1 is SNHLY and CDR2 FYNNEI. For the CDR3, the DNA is TGTGCCAGCAGTCATCTCTACGCCGAGACCCAGTACTTC. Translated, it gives CASSHLYAETQYF.

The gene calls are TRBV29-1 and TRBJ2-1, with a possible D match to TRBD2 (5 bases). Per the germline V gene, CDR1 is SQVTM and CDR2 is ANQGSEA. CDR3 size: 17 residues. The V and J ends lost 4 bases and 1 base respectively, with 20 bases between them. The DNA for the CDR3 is TGCAGCGTTGCGGTGCCACTAGGAGGCGGATCCTACAATGAGCAGTTCTTC. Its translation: CSVAVPLGGGSYNEQFF.

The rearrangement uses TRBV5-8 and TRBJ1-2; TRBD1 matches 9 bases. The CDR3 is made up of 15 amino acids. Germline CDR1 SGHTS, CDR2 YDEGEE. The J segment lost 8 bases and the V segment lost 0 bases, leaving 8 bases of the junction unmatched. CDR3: CASSLVRTGARGYTF. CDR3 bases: TGTGCCAGCAGCTTGGTTCGGACAGGGGCACGCGGCTACACCTTC.

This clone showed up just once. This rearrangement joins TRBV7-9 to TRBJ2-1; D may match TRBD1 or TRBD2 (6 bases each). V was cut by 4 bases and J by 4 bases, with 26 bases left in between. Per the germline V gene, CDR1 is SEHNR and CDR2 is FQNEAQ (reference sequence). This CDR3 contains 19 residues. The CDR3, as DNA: TGTGCCAGCAGCTCCTCCCATCCCCGACCGGGGGCAGTGTACAATGAGCAGTTCTTC. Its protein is CASSSSHPRPGAVYNEQFF.

DNA for the CDR3: TGTGCCAGCAGCCCAGCTTTCTCGGCTGAAGCTTTCTTT. Translation: CASSPAFSAEAFF. The chain joins TRBV5-5 to TRBJ1-1; D call uncertain. The CDR3 totals 13 residues. CDR1 and CDR2 (germline): SGHKS, YYEKEE (reference sequence). Trimming pared 4 bases from V and 6 bases from J, leaving 13 bases between.

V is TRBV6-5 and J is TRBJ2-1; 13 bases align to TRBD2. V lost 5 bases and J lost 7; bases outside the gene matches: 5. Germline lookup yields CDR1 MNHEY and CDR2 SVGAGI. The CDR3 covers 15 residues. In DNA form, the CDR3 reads TGTGCCAGCAGTGTACTAGCGGGAGGGCGAAATGAGCAGTTCTTC. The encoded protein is CASSVLAGGRNEQFF.

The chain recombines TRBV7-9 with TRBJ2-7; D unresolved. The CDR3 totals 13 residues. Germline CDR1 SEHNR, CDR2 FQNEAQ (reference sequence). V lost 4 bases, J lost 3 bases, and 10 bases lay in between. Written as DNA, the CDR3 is TGTGCCAGCAGCTCACGGCTGGGCTACGAGCAGTACTTC. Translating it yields CASSSRLGYEQYF.

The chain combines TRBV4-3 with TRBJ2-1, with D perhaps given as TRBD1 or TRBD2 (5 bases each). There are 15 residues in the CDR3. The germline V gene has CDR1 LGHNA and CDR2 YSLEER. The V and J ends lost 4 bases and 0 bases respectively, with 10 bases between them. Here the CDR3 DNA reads TGCGCCAGCAGCCTCGGGACGGACTCCTACAATGAGCAGTTCTTC. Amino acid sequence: CASSLGTDSYNEQFF.

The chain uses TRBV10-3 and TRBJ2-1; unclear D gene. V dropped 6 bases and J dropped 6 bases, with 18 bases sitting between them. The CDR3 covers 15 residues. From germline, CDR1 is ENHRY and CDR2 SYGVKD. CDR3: CAIRGVLGAPNEQFF. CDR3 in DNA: TGTGCCATCAGAGGAGTCCTAGGAGCCCCCAATGAGCAGTTCTTC.

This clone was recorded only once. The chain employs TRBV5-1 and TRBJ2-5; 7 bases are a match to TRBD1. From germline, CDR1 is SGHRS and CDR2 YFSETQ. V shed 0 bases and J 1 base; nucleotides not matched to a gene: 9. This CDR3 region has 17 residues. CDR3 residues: CASSLAQPGQPQETQYF. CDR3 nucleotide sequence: TGCGCCAGCAGCTTGGCACAACCGGGACAGCCCCAAGAGACCCAGTACTTC.

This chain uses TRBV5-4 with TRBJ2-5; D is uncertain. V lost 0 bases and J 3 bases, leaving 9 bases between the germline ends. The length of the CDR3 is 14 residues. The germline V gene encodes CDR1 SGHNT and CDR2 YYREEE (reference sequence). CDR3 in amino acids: CASSLAPVKETQYF. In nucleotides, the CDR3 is TGTGCCAGCAGCTTGGCGCCCGTAAAAGAGACCCAGTACTTC.

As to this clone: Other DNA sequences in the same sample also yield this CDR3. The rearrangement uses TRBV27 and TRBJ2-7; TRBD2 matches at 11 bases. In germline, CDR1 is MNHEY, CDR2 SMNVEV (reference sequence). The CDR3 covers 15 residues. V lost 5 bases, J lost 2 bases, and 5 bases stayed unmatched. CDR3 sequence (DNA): TGTGCCAGCAGTCCTGGACTAGCGGGCACCTACGAGCAGTACTTC. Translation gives CASSPGLAGTYEQYF.

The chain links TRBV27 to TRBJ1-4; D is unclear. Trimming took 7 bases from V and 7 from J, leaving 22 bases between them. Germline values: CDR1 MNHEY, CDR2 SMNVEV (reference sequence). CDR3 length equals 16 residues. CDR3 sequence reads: CASTEGRPSVGEKLFF. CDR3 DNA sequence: TGTGCCAGCACCGAGGGCAGGCCTAGCGTGGGTGAAAAACTGTTTTTT.

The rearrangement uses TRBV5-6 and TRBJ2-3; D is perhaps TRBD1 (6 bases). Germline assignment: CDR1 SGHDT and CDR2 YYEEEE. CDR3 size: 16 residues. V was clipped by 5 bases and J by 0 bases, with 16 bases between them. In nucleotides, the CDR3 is TGTGCCAGCAGGGGTTGGGACACCGAAAGCACAGATACGCAGTATTTT. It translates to CASRGWDTESTDTQYF.

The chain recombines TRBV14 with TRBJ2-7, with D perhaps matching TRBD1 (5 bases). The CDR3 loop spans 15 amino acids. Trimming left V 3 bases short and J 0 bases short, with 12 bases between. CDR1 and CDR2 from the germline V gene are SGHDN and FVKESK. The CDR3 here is CASSHPGAASYEQYF. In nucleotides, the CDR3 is TGTGCCAGCAGCCACCCTGGGGCAGCCTCCTACGAGCAGTACTTC.

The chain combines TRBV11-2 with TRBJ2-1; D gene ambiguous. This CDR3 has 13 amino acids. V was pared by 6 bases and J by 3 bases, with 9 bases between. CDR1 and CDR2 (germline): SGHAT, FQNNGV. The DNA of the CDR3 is TGTGCCAGCAGACACAGAGACTACAATGAGCAGTTCTTC. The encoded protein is CASRHRDYNEQFF.

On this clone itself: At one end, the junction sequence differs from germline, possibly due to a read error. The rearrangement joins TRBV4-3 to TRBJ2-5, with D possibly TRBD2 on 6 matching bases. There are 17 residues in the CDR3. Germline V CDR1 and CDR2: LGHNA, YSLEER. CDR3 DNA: TGCGCTAGCAGCCAAGATTGGGGACGGGAGATCCAAGAGACCCAGTACTTC. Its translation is CASSQDWGREIQETQYF.

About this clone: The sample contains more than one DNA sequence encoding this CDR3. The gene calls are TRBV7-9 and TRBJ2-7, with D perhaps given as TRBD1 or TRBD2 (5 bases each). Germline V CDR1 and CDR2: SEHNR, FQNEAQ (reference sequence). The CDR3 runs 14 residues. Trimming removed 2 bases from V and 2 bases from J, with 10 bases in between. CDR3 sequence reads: CASSLKGDPYEQYF. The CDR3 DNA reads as TGTGCCAGCAGCTTAAAAGGGGACCCCTACGAGCAGTACTTC.

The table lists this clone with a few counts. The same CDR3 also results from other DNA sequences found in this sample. CDR3 in DNA: TGTGCCAGCAGCTTGACAGGGGAAACTGAAGCTTTCTTT. Amino acid sequence: CASSLTGETEAFF. The chain links TRBV5-4 to TRBJ1-1, with 7 positions matching TRBD1. Germline CDR1 reads SGHNT; CDR2 reads YYREEE (reference sequence). The CDR3 has 13 residues. The trim removed 1 base at V and 5 bases at J, leaving 2 bases unmatched. The variable domain in full, completed from reference TRBV5-4 and TRBJ1-1, reads ETGVTQSPTHLIKTRGQQVTLRCSSQSGHNTVSWYQQALGQGPQFIFQYYREEENGRGNFPPRFSGLQFPNYSSELNVNALELDDSALYLCASSLTGETEAFFGQGTRLTVV.